The 24 T cell receptor beta chains reported below all come from one sample, sequenced in a study of T cells after somatic rescue of genetic block. TCRdb keeps only in-frame clones here, not all; method: immunoSEQ multiplex PCR. Of 70,000 to 95,000 clones in the sample, about 87% were seen once. Sample: peripheral blood mononuclear cells (PBMCs). The receptors here all came from a young woman.

This clone occurred a few times. The chain has TRBV7-6 and TRBJ1-3; no clear D gene. V gave up 5 bases and J gave up 4 bases, with 27 bases separating them. Germline CDR1 is SGHVS and CDR2 is FNYEAQ. CDR3 length: 19 residues. The CDR3: CASSPRSSSHPSSGNTIYF. CDR3 nucleotide sequence: TGTGCCAGCAGCCCCCGTAGCAGTTCCCACCCCTCTTCCGGAAACACCATATATTTT.

The V and J genes are TRBV23-1 and TRBJ2-7; TRBD1 aligns across 12 bases. TRBV23-1 falls under the ORF class, with uncertain function. Germline trimming cut 2 bases from V and 5 bases from J; bases unmatched to any gene: 25. This CDR3 region has 22 residues. The CDR3 nucleotides are TGCGCCAGCAGTCAAGCGGGGACAGGGGGCCTCCTCGGTGAAAACATTAAACACGAGCAGTACTTC. The encoded protein is CASSQAGTGGLLGENIKHEQYF.

The chain combines TRBV18 with TRBJ2-5; D is perhaps TRBD2 (7 bases). Germline V lookup: CDR1 KGHSH, CDR2 LQKENI. V dropped 4 bases and J dropped 5 bases, with 14 bases sitting between them. The CDR3 length is 14 residues. The CDR3 DNA sequence: TGTGCCAGCTCACGAGTCGGGGGGCGTGAGACCCAGTACTTC. This gives the protein CASSRVGGRETQYF.

The chain joins TRBV4-1 to TRBJ1-3, with a possible D match to TRBD1 (6 bases). The germline V gene has CDR1 MGHRA and CDR2 YSYEKL. This CDR3 contains 18 residues. The V and J ends lost 7 bases and 4 bases respectively, with 26 bases between them. The CDR3 nucleotides read TGCGCCAGCAACCCCTCCAAGACAGGCGCTGGATTGGGAAACACCATATATTTT. Translated, it gives CASNPSKTGAGLGNTIYF.

The gene calls are TRBV7-9 and TRBJ2-2, with D uncertain. V was clipped by 5 bases and J by 4 bases, with 8 bases between them. Germline V gene sequence: CDR1 SEHNR, CDR2 FQNEAQ (reference sequence). The CDR3 sequence is 13 residues long. The CDR3 nucleotides read TGTGCCAGCAGCCCCCTAGTCACCGGGGAGCTGTTTTTT. Amino acids: CASSPLVTGELFF.

Written as DNA, the CDR3 is TGTGCCTGCCGCCAGGGACAGCGTGATCAGCCCCAGCATTTT. Translation: CACRQGQRDQPQHF. V usage is TRBV30 and J usage is TRBJ1-5, with 7 bases fitting TRBD1. With V trimmed by 6 bases and J by 5 bases, 10 bases remained unmatched. The germline V gene has CDR1 GTSNPN and CDR2 SVGIG (reference sequence). The CDR3 is made up of 14 amino acids.

This clone was picked up a small number of times. The J gene is TRBJ2-2, the V gene TRBV29-1, with TRBD1 as a possible D gene (6 bases). The CDR3 loop spans 13 amino acids. V lost 6 bases to trimming and J lost 1 base, with 9 bases between them. CDR1 is SQVTM, CDR2 ANQGSEA, per germline. The CDR3 sequence: CSVQQGNTGELFF. CDR3 DNA: TGCAGCGTCCAACAGGGGAACACCGGGGAGCTGTTTTTT.

The chain links TRBV28 to TRBJ2-1, with 8 nucleotides matching TRBD1. This CDR3 comprises 13 residues. Germline CDR1 is MDHEN and CDR2 is SYDVKM. Trimming at V came to 5 bases and at J to 9 bases, leaving 6 bases not matched to a gene. The CDR3 spells CASSGGQGAEQFF. For the CDR3, the DNA is TGTGCCAGCAGTGGCGGACAGGGCGCTGAGCAGTTCTTC.

The CDR3 loop reads CASRLGTSRTYEQYF. CDR3 coding DNA: TGTGCCAGCAGACTAGGGACTAGCAGGACCTACGAGCAGTACTTC. The chain is built from TRBV28 and TRBJ2-7; TRBD2 matches at 9 bases. V was clipped by 6 bases and J by 2 bases; unmatched bases: 8. Germline loops: CDR1 MDHEN, CDR2 SYDVKM. The CDR3 consists of 15 residues.

The chain is built from TRBV7-2 and TRBJ1-1, with unresolved D. The CDR3 sequence is 13 residues long. V lost 5 bases and J 1 base, leaving 8 bases between the germline ends. Germline loops: CDR1 SGHTA, CDR2 FQGNSA. CDR3 sequence reads: CASSQQPNTEAFF. CDR3 DNA sequence: TGTGCCAGCAGCCAGCAGCCGAACACTGAAGCTTTCTTT.

This chain links TRBV5-1 with TRBJ2-7; 10 bases line up with TRBD2. This CDR3 region has 15 residues. V lost 5 bases and J lost 2; bases outside the gene matches: 7. The germline CDR1 and CDR2 sequences are SGHRS and YFSETQ. Here the CDR3 DNA reads TGCGCCAGCAGAATCCCCGGGACTAGCGCCTACGAGCAGTACTTC. It is translated as CASRIPGTSAYEQYF.

The gene calls are TRBV30 and TRBJ1-1, with unresolved D. V was trimmed by 5 bases and J by 6 bases, leaving 10 bases between them. Germline CDR1 GTSNPN, CDR2 SVGIG (reference sequence). The CDR3 contains 11 residues. CDR3 protein: CAWGFRAEAFF. The CDR3 DNA is TGTGCCTGGGGTTTTCGAGCTGAAGCTTTCTTT.

The chain recombines TRBV7-3 with TRBJ2-1; 7 nucleotides align to TRBD2. The CDR3 is made up of 15 amino acids. Unmatched junction bases numbered 4, after V lost 1 base and J lost 4 bases. Germline CDR1 SGHTA, CDR2 FQGTGA. DNA for the CDR3: TGTGCCAGCAGCTTAATCCTAGCGGCATACAATGAGCAGTTCTTC. This codes for CASSLILAAYNEQFF.

The chain combines TRBV28 with TRBJ2-7; D not resolved. Per the germline V gene, CDR1 is MDHEN and CDR2 is SYDVKM. This CDR3 comprises 11 residues. Deletions cut 5 bases from V and 3 bases from J, with 5 bases between. This CDR3 is CASSDIYEQYF. For the CDR3, the DNA is TGTGCCAGCAGTGATATCTACGAGCAGTACTTC.

The J gene is TRBJ2-7, the V gene TRBV29-1, with D possibly TRBD1 on 6 matching bases. This CDR3 comprises 11 residues. Germline V CDR1 and CDR2: SQVTM, ANQGSEA. V lost 8 bases, J lost 4 bases, and 12 bases lay in between. CDR3 bases: TGCAGCATAACCGACAGGTACGAGCAGTACTTC. Protein product: CSITDRYEQYF.

This clone was observed a few times. The J gene is TRBJ2-4, the V gene TRBV30; perhaps D is TRBD1 or TRBD2 (5 bases each). The V end was cut by 3 bases, the J end by 9 bases, with 15 bases between. CDR3 size: 13 residues. The germline V gene encodes CDR1 GTSNPN and CDR2 SVGIG (reference sequence). As DNA, the CDR3 is TGTGCCTGGAGAGTCGGGGCCTCAAGCATTCAGTACTTC. Translated: CAWRVGASSIQYF.

The chain has TRBV6-1 and TRBJ1-1; TRBD1 might be the D (6 bases). V lost 4 bases and J lost 8, with 14 bases in between. This CDR3 spans 13 amino acids. Germline V gene data show CDR1 as MNHNS and CDR2 as SASEGT. CDR3 amino acids: CASSASGVGEAFF. CDR3 DNA sequence: TGTGCCAGCAGTGCGTCAGGGGTTGGGGAAGCTTTCTTT.

Points on this clone: Its ends do not fully match the called genes, so a read error is possible. V and J are TRBV6-6 and TRBJ1-4; 7 nucleotides align to TRBD1. There are 14 residues in the CDR3. The germline CDR1 and CDR2 sequences are MNHNY and SVGAGI (reference sequence). As DNA, the CDR3 is TGTGCCAGCAGTGACTCCGGGACAGCAGAAAAACTGTTTTTT. Amino acid sequence: CASSDSGTAEKLFF.

The chain links TRBV10-3 to TRBJ2-7, with 12 bases aligning to TRBD1. Trimming at V came to 3 bases and at J to 2 bases, leaving 11 bases not matched to a gene. Germline V gene lookup returns CDR1 ENHRY and CDR2 SYGVKD. The CDR3 spans 18 residues. CDR3 bases: TGTGCCATCAGTGACGGGACAGGGGGCCTAAGCCTGGCCTACGAGCAGTACTTC. Translating it yields CAISDGTGGLSLAYEQYF.

This chain connects TRBV28 to TRBJ1-5; D is perhaps TRBD1 (5 bases). V was shortened by 5 bases and J by 7 bases, with 18 bases between the two germline ends. Looked up from germline, CDR1 is MDHEN and CDR2 is SYDVKM. The length of the CDR3 is 15 residues. The CDR3: CASSVGTAQGQPQHF. The CDR3 coding sequence is TGTGCCAGCAGTGTCGGGACCGCCCAGGGCCAGCCCCAGCATTTT.

This chain uses TRBV5-1 with TRBJ2-1, with 7 bases fitting TRBD2. Germline V lookup: CDR1 SGHRS, CDR2 YFSETQ. With V trimmed by 7 bases and J by 6 bases, 22 bases remained unmatched. The CDR3 contains 18 residues. CDR3 coding DNA: TGCGCCAGCGACCCCCTCCGTTGGGGACTACCGGGAGGCAATGAGCAGTTCTTC. Protein product: CASDPLRWGLPGGNEQFF.

The rearrangement links TRBV19 to TRBJ2-1, with TRBD2 identical over 10 bases. Germline V gene data show CDR1 as LNHDA and CDR2 as SQIVND (reference sequence). V was pared by 11 bases and J by 15 bases, with 19 bases of the junction left unmatched. The CDR3 has 14 amino acids. The CDR3 is CAVRPGLAMGVLFF. In DNA form, the CDR3 reads TGTGCCGTAAGGCCGGGACTAGCGATGGGGGTGCTGTTCTTC.

CDR3 sequence: CASSVEGDLYYGYTF. CDR3 nucleotide sequence: TGTGCCAGCAGCGTAGAGGGGGACTTATACTATGGCTACACCTTC. The gene calls are TRBV9 and TRBJ1-2, with D perhaps TRBD1 (6 bases). This CDR3 has 15 amino acids. CDR1 and CDR2 (germline): SGDLS, YYNGEE. The V end lost 0 bases, the J end lost 3 bases, and 12 bases lay between the germline ends.

The chain carries TRBV25-1 and TRBJ2-1, with TRBD1 matching 7 bases. The V gene's germline CDR1 is MGHDK and CDR2 SYGVNS. The CDR3 contains 16 residues. V dropped 4 bases and J dropped 4; count of bases not matched to a gene: 10. The CDR3, as DNA: TGTGCCAGCAGTGGGCCCAAGGACAGGAGGTACAATGAGCAGTTCTTC. Protein sequence: CASSGPKDRRYNEQFF.